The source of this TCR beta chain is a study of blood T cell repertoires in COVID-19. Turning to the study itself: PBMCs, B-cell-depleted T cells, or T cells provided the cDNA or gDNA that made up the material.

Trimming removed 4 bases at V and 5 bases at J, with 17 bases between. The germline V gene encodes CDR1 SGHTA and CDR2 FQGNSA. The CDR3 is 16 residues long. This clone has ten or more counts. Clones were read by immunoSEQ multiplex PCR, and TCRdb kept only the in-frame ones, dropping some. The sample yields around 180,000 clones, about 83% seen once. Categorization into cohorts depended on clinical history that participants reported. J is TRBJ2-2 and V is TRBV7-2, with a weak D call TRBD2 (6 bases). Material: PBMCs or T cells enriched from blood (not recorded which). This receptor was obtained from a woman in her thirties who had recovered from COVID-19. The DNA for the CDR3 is TGTGCCAGCAGCTCCCGGGACTGGATGAAAACCGGGGAGCTGTTTTTT. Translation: CASSSRDWMKTGELFF.